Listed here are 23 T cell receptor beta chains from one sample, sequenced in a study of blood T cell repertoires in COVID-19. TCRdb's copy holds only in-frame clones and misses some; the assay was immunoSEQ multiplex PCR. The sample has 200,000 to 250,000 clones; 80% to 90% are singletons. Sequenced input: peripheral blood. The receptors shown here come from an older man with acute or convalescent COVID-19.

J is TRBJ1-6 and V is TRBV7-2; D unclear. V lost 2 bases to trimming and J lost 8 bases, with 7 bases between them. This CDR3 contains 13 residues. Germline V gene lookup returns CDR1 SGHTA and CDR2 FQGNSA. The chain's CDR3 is CASSLSGDSPLHF. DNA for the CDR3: TGTGCCAGCAGCTTAAGCGGGGATTCACCCCTCCACTTT.

DNA of the CDR3: TGTGCCAGCAGTTACTTGACAGGGGGCGTAGGCACTGAAGCTTTCTTT. This gives the protein CASSYLTGGVGTEAFF. The V call is TRBV6-5, the J call TRBJ1-1; the match to TRBD1 covers 10 bases. Trimming took 1 base from V and 4 from J; bases not matched to a gene: 6. This CDR3 spans 16 amino acids. Germline V CDR1 and CDR2: MNHEY, SVGAGI.

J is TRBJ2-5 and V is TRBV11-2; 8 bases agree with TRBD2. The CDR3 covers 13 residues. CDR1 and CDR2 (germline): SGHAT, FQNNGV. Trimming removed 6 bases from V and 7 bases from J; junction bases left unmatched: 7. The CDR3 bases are TGTGCCAGCAGTACCGGGGGGGTGGGGACCCAGTACTTC. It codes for CASSTGGVGTQYF.

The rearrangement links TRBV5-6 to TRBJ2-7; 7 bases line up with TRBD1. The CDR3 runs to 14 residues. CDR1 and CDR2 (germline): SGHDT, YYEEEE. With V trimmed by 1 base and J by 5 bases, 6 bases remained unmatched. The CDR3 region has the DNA TGTGCCAGCAGCTTGTTAGGGGGCCGGGACGAGCAGTACTTC. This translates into CASSLLGGRDEQYF.

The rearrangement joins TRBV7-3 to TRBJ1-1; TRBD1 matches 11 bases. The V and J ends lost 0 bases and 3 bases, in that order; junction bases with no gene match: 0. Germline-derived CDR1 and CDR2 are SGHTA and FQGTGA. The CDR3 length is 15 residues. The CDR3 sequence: CASSLTDRGHTEAFF. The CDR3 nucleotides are TGTGCCAGCAGCTTAACGGACAGGGGGCACACTGAAGCTTTCTTT.

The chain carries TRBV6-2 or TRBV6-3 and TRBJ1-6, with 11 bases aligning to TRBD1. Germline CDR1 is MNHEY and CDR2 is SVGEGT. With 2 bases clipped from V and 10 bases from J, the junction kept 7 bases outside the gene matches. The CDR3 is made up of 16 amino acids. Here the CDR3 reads CASSYLPDRGRSPLHF. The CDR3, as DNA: TGTGCCAGCAGTTACCTCCCGGACAGGGGGCGGTCACCCCTCCACTTT.

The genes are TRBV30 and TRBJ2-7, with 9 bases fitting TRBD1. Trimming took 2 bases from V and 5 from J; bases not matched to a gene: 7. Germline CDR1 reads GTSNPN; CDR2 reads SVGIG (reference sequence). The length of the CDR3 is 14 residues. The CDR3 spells CAWSWGQGSHEQYF. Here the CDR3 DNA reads TGTGCCTGGAGTTGGGGACAGGGTAGCCACGAGCAGTACTTC.

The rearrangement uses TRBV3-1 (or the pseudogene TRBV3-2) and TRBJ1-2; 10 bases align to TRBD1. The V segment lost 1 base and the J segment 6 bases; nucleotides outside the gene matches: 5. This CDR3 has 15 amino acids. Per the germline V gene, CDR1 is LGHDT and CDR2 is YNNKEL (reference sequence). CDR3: CASSQGRQGANGYTF. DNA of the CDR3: TGTGCCAGCAGCCAAGGGCGACAGGGGGCCAATGGCTACACCTTC.

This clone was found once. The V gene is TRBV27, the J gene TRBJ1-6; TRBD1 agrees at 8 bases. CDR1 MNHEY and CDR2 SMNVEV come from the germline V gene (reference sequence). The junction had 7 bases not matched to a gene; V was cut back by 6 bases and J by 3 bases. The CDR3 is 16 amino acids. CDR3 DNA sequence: TGTGCCAGCAGCCAGGGGGCGCAGGTCTATAATTCACCCCTCCACTTT. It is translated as CASSQGAQVYNSPLHF.

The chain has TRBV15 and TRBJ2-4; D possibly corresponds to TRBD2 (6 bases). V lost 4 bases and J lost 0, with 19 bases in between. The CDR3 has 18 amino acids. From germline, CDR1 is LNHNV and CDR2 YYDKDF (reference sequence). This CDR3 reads CATSTGGAGLIAKNIQYF. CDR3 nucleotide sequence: TGTGCCACCAGCACCGGAGGGGCGGGCTTAATAGCCAAAAACATTCAGTACTTC.

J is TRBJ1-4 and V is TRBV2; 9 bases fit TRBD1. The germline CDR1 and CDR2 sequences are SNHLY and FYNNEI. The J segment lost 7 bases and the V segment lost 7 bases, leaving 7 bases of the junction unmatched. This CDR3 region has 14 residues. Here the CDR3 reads CASTFDRGFEKLFF. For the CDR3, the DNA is TGTGCCAGCACTTTCGACAGGGGGTTTGAAAAACTGTTTTTT.

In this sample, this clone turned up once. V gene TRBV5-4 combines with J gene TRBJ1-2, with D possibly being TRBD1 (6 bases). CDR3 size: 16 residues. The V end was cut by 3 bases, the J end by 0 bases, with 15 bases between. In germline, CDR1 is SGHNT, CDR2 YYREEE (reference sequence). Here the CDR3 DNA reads TGTGCCAGCAGCTGGGGACCGGGACAATCTAACTATGGCTACACCTTC. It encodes CASSWGPGQSNYGYTF.

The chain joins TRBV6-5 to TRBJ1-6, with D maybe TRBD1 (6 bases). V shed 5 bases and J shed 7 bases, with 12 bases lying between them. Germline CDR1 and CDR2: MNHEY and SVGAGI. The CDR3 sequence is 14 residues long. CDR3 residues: CASSPGQLNSPLHF. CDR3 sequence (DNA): TGTGCCAGCAGTCCCGGACAGTTAAATTCACCCCTCCACTTT.

The CDR3 DNA reads TGCAGCGTTGGACAGCTCACTGGAAACACCATATATTTT. The encoded protein is CSVGQLTGNTIYF. V and J are TRBV29-1 and TRBJ1-3, with D maybe TRBD1 (5 bases). The CDR3 length is 13 residues. Germline loops: CDR1 SQVTM, CDR2 ANQGSEA. The V end lost 4 bases, the J end lost 2 bases, and 9 bases lay between the germline ends.

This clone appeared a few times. DNA of the CDR3: TGTGCCAGCAGCTTGGTGTTCGACAGGGGTGGCGGCTACACCTTC. Protein sequence: CASSLVFDRGGGYTF. The V call is TRBV7-9, the J call TRBJ1-2; 8 nucleotides align to TRBD1. After removal of 3 bases from V and 8 bases from J, the junction contained 11 bases not matched to a gene. Per germline, CDR1 SEHNR and CDR2 FQNEAQ (reference sequence). The CDR3 runs 15 residues.

DNA of the CDR3: TGTGCCAGCGGGAGGGGTCGGGAAGCCTACGAGCAGTACTTC. Translating gives CASGRGREAYEQYF. The rearrangement links TRBV9 to TRBJ2-7, with 7 positions matching TRBD2. Trimming at V came to 7 bases and at J to 2 bases, leaving 9 bases not matched to a gene. Germline loops: CDR1 SGDLS, CDR2 YYNGEE. This CDR3 has 14 amino acids.

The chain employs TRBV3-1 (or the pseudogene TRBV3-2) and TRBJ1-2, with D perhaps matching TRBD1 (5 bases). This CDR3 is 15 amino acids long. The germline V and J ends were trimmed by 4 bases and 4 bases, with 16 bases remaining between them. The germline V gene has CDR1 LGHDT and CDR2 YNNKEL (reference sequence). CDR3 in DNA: TGTGCCAGCAGCCCACAGCGGGGGGTACGCTATGGCTACACCTTC. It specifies CASSPQRGVRYGYTF.

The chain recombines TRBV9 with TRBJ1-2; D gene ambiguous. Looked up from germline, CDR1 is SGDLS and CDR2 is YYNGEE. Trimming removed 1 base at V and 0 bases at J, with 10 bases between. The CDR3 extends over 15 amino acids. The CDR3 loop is CASSVTDGSNYGYTF. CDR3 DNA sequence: TGTGCCAGCAGCGTAACCGACGGGTCTAACTATGGCTACACCTTC.

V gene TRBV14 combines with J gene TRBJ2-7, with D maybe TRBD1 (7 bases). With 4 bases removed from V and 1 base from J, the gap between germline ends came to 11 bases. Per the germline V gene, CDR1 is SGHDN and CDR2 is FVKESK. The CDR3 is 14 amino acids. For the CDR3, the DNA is TGTGCCAGCAGCCGGCAGGGGGGTTCCTACGAGCAGTACTTC. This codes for CASSRQGGSYEQYF.

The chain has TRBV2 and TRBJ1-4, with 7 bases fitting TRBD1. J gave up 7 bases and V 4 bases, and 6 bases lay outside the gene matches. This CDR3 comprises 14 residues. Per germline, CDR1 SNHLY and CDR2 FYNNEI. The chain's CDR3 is CASSVIQGVEKLFF. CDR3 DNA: TGTGCCAGCAGTGTCATCCAGGGGGTTGAAAAACTGTTTTTT.

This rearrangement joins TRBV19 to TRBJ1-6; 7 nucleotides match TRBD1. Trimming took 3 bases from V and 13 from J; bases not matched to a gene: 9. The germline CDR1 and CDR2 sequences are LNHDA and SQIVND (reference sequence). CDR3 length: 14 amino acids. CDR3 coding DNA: TGTGCCAGTAGTATCGTAGGACAGGACCTCCCCCTCCACTTT. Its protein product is CASSIVGQDLPLHF.

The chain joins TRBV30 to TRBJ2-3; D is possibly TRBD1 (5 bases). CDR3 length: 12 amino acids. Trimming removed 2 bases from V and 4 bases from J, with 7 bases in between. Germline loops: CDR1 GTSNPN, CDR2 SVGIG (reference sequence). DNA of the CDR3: TGTGCCTGGAGTCCAGGGTCAGATACGCAGTATTTT. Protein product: CAWSPGSDTQYF.

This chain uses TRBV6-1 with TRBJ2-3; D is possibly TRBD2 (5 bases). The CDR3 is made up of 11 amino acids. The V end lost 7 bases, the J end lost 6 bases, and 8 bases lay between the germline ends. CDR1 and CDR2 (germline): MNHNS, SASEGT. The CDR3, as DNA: TGTGCCAGCACCTCGGGGGATACGCAGTATTTT. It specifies CASTSGDTQYF.